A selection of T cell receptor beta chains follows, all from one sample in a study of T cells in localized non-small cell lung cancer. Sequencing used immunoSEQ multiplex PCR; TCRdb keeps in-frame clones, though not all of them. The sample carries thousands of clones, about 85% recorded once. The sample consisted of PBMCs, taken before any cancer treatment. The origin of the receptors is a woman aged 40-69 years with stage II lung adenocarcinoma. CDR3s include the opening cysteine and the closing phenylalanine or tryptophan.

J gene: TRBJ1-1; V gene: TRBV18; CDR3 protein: CASSTAAGLNTEAFF
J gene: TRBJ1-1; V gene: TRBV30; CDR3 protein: CAWSFRDRETEAFF
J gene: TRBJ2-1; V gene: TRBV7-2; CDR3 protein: CASSLIVSREQFF
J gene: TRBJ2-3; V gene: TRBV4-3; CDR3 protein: CASSQEGREGDTQYF
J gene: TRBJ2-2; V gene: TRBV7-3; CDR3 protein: CASSSGFGELFF
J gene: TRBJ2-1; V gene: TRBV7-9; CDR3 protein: CASEPPRSGTWNEQFF
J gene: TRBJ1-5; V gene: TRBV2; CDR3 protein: CASSQGGNQPQHF
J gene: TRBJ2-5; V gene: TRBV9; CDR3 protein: CASSVGGGSETQYF
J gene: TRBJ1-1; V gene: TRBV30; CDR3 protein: CAWSRVSPEAFF
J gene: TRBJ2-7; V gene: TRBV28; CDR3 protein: CASSPGQVVYEQYF
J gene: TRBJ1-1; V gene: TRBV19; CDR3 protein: CASSKVPGLNTEAFF
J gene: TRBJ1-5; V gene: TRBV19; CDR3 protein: CASSYGGGGQPQHF
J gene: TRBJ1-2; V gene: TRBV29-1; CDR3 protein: CSVEVGTGDGYTF
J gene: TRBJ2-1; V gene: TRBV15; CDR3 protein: CATSRARASGRARYNEQFF
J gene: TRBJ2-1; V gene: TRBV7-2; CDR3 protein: CASSPRTSGVSPFF
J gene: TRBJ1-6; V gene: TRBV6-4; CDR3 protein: CASKAGPNSPLHF
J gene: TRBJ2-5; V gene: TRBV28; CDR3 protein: CASSLGGSILSETQYF
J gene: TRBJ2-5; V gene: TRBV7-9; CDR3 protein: CASSFPQAERETQYF
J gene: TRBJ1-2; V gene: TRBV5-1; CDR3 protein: CASSFTTGGDGYTF
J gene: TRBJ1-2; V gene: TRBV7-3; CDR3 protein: CASSLDGGYGYTF
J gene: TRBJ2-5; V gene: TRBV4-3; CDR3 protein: CASSQDGQATQYF
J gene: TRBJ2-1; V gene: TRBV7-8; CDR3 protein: CASSFRGNEQFF
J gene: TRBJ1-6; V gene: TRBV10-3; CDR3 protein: CAIKSAGGNSPLHF
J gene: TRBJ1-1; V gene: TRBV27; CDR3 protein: CASRGVGGEAFF
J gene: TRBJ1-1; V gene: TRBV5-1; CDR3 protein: CASSRDGNTEAFF
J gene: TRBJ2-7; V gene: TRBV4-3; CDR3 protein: CASSQGTGPHYEQYF
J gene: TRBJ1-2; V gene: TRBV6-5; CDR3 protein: CASSYSRRGHYGYTF
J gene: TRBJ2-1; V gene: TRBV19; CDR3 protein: CASSPGTGHNEQFF
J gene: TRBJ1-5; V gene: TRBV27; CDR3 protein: CASSRGRNQPQHF